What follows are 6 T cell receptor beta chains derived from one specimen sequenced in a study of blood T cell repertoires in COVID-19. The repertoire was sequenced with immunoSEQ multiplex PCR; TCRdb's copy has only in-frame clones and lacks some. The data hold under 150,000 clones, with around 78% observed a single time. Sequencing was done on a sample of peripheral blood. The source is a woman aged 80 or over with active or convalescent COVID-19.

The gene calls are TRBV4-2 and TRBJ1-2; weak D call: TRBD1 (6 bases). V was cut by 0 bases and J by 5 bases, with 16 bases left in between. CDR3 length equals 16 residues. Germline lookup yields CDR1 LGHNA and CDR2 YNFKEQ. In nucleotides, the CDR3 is TGTGCCAGCAGCCAAGATCGCCCTTCAGGGGCGTATGGCTACACCTTC. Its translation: CASSQDRPSGAYGYTF.

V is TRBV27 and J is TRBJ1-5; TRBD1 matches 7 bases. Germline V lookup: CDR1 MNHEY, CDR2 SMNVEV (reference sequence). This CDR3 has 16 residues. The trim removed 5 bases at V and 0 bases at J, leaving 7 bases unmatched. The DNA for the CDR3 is TGTGCCAGCAGTCCAAGGACAGGAGATAGCAATCAGCCCCAGCATTTT. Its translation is CASSPRTGDSNQPQHF.

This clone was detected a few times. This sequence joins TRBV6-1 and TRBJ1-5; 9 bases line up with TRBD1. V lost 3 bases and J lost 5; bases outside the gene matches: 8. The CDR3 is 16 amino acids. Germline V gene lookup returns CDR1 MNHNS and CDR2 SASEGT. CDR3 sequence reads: CASSDYRDRDDQPQHF. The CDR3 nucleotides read TGTGCCAGCAGTGACTACCGGGACAGGGATGATCAGCCCCAGCATTTT.

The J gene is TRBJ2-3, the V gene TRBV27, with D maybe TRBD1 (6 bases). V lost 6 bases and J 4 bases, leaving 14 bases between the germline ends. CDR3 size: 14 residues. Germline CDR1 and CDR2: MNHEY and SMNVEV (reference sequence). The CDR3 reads CASRQGASADTQYF. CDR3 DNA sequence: TGTGCCAGCAGACAGGGAGCGTCGGCAGATACGCAGTATTTT.

CDR3 bases: TGTGCCAGCTCACCTGGGACAGGGAAGATGAACACTGAAGCTTTCTTT. This codes for CASSPGTGKMNTEAFF. This chain joins TRBV18 and TRBJ1-1; 9 bases map to TRBD1. V lost 3 bases to trimming and J lost 0 bases; unmatched junction nucleotides: 5. The CDR3 covers 16 residues. Per germline, CDR1 KGHSH and CDR2 LQKENI.

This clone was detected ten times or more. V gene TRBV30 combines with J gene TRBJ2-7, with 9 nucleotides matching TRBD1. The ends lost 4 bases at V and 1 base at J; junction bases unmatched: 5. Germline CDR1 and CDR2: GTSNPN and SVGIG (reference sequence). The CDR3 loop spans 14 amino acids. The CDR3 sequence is CAWNGGQGSYEQYF. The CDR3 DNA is TGTGCCTGGAATGGCGGACAGGGGTCCTACGAGCAGTACTTC. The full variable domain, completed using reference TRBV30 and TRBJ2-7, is SQTIHQWPATLVQPVGSPLSLECTVEGTSNPNLYWYRQAAGRGLQLLFYSVGIGQISSEVPQNLSASRPQDRQFILSSKKLLLSDSGFYLCAWNGGQGSYEQYFGPGTRLTVT.